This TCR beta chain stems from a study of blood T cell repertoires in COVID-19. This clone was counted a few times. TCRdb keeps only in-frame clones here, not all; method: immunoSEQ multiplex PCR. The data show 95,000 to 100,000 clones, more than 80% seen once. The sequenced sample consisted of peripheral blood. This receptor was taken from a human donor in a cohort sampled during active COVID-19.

The CDR3 DNA sequence: TGTGCCAGCAGCTTATATACAGGGGGTTCCTACGAGCAGTACTTC. This encodes CASSLYTGGSYEQYF. J is TRBJ2-7 and V is TRBV7-2; 8 bases map to TRBD1. Trimming at V came to 2 bases and at J to 1 base, leaving 4 bases not matched to a gene. This CDR3 spans 15 amino acids. CDR1 is SGHTA, CDR2 FQGNSA, per germline.